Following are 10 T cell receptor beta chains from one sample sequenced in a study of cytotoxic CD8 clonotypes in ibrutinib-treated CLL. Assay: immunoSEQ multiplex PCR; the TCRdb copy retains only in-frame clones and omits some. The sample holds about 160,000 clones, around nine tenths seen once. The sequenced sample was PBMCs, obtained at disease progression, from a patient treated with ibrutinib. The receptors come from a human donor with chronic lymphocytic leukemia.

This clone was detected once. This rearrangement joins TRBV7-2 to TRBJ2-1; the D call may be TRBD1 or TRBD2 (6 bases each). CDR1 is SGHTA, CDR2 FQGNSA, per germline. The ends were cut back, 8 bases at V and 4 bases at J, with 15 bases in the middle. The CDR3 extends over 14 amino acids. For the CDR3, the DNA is TGTGCCAGCCGGGGGCGGGATAATTACAATGAGCAGTTCTTC. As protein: CASRGRDNYNEQFF.

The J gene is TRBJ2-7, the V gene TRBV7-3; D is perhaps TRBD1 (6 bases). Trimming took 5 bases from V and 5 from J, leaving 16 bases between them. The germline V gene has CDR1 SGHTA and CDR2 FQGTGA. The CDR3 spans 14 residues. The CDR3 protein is CASSPTPDSNEQYF. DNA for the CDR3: TGTGCCAGCAGCCCCACGCCGGACAGCAACGAGCAGTACTTC.

This CDR3 reads CASSFGTSPWYEQYF. The CDR3 region has the DNA TGCGCCAGCAGCTTCGGGACTTCTCCCTGGTACGAGCAGTACTTC. V usage is TRBV5-1 and J usage is TRBJ2-7, with D tentatively TRBD2 (6 bases). The V gene lost 2 bases and the J gene lost 4 bases, with 16 bases spanning the gap. The germline V gene has CDR1 SGHRS and CDR2 YFSETQ. The length of the CDR3 is 15 residues.

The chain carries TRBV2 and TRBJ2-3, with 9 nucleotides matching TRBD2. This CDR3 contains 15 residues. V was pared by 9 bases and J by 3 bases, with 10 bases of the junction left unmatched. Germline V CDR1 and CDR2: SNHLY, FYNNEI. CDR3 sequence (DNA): TGTGCCAGTGTCCGGGATAGCGGGAGAACAGATACGCAGTATTTT. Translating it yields CASVRDSGRTDTQYF.

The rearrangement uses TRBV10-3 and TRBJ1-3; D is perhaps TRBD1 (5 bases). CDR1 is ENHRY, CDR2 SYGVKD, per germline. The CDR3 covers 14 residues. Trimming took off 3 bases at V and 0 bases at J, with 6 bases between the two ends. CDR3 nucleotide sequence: TGTGCCATCAGTGACGGGGCCTCTGGAAACACCATATATTTT. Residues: CAISDGASGNTIYF.

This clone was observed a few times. CDR3 coding DNA: TGCAGCGTGGGGAAACAGGGTTTTACCGGGGAGCTGTTTTTT. Its translation is CSVGKQGFTGELFF. The chain links TRBV29-1 to TRBJ2-2, with D tentatively TRBD1 (6 bases). The V gene lost 6 bases and the J gene lost 5 bases, with 16 bases spanning the gap. CDR1 SQVTM and CDR2 ANQGSEA come from the germline V gene. The CDR3 covers 14 residues.

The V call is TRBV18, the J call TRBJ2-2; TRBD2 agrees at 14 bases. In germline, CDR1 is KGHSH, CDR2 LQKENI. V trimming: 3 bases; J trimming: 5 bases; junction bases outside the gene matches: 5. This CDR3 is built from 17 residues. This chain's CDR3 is CASSPGLAGVITGELFF. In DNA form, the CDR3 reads TGTGCCAGCTCACCGGGACTAGCGGGAGTTATAACCGGGGAGCTGTTTTTT.

Here the CDR3 reads CASSPSRFYEQYF. In nucleotides, the CDR3 is TGTGCCAGCAGTCCCTCTCGATTTTACGAGCAGTACTTC. The rearrangement links TRBV28 to TRBJ2-7; D remains ambiguous. Germline CDR1 MDHEN, CDR2 SYDVKM. Trimming removed 5 bases at V and 4 bases at J, with 12 bases between. The CDR3 spans 13 residues.

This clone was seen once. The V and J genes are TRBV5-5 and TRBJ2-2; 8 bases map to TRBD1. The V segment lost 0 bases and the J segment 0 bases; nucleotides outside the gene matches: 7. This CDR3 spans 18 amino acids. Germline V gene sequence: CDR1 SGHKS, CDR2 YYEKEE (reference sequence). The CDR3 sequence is CASSLVARGPANTGELFF. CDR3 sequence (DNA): TGTGCCAGCAGCTTGGTGGCCAGGGGGCCAGCGAACACCGGGGAGCTGTTTTTT.

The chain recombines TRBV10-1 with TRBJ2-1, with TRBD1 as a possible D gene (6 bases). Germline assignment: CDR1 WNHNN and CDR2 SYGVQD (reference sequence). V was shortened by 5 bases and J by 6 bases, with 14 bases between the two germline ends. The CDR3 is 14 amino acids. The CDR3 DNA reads TGCGCCAGCAGTACAATGGACAGCCCCAATGAGCAGTTCTTC. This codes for CASSTMDSPNEQFF.